Sequencing of this TCR beta chain was carried out in a study of blood T cell repertoires in COVID-19. Seattle participants joined during active infection and were tracked over time. This clone was seen only once. Method: immunoSEQ multiplex PCR; TCRdb's copy keeps in-frame clones and lacks some. Counted here are about 370,000 clones, about 89% occurring once; the ten biggest clones make up around 3%. Germline CDR1 is SNHLY and CDR2 is FYNNEI. This CDR3 has 13 amino acids. With 3 bases removed from V and 4 bases from J, the gap between germline ends came to 10 bases. Sequencing used peripheral blood. This TCR derives from a woman in her twenties or thirties with COVID-19, enrolled during active disease. The chain employs TRBV2 and TRBJ2-7, with D possibly being TRBD1 (5 bases). The chain's CDR3 is CASSDGQGYEQYF. CDR3 DNA sequence: TGTGCCAGCAGTGATGGCCAGGGATACGAGCAGTACTTC.